One sample yielded the 23 T cell receptor beta chains listed below, sequenced in a study of breast tumors, draining lymph nodes, adjacent tissues. MiXCR, applied by TCRdb to the multiplex PCR reads, yields one record per CDR3 protein. The sample yields fewer than 90,000 distinct CDR3 sequences, approximately 29% seen once. Axillary draining lymph nodes of breast cancer patients supplied the node samples. Sequencing used axillary lymph node tissue. These receptors originate from a female donor with breast cancer. Some clones in this sample may be carry-over from other donors' samples.

There are many counts of this clonotype. The chain links TRBV12-5 to TRBJ1-6; D not resolved. Germline CDR1 reads LGHNT; CDR2 reads FRNRAP. Trimming took 5 bases from V and 5 from J, leaving 10 bases between them. The CDR3 extends over 14 amino acids. This CDR3 is CASGPGLDNSPLHF. The DNA for the CDR3 is TGTGCTAGTGGTCCGGGCCTCGATAATTCACCCCTCCACTTT.

Remarks on this clonotype: Because the CDR3 is missing its conserved closing phenylalanine or tryptophan, this is likely a read error. The chain recombines TRBV19 with TRBJ1-6; 7 bases match TRBD1. The CDR3 has 14 residues. Germline CDR1 LNHDA, CDR2 SQIVND (reference sequence). This CDR3 is CAGGPGQLNSPLHS. The CDR3 region has the DNA TGTGCCGGAGGACCGGGACAGCTTAATTCGCCCCTCCACTCT.

This clonotype came up a few times. The J gene is TRBJ2-3, the V gene TRBV6-2 or TRBV6-3; D perhaps matches TRBD2 (5 bases). With 8 bases removed from V and 2 bases from J, the gap between germline ends came to 26 bases. Per germline, CDR1 MNHEY and CDR2 SVGEGT. There are 18 residues in the CDR3. CDR3 region: CASALKDSSGEHTDTQYF. As DNA, the CDR3 is TGTGCCAGCGCCCTTAAGGACTCGAGCGGAGAACACACAGATACGCAGTATTTT.

In its sample, this clonotype was seen many times. The chain couples TRBV5-5 to TRBJ2-2; the D gene is possibly TRBD2 (6 bases). CDR3 length: 16 residues. The V and J ends lost 1 base and 1 base respectively, with 11 bases between them. Germline V gene sequence: CDR1 SGHKS, CDR2 YYEKEE (reference sequence). CDR3 sequence: CASSLRRELNTGELFF. CDR3 in DNA: TGTGCCAGCAGCTTGAGGAGGGAACTGAACACCGGGGAGCTGTTTTTT.

This clonotype was counted at least ten times. The V and J genes are TRBV19 and TRBJ2-6; D is unresolved. Germline CDR1 reads LNHDA; CDR2 reads SQIVND (reference sequence). V was cut by 7 bases and J by 0 bases, with 1 base left in between. This CDR3 spans 12 amino acids. CDR3 sequence reads: CASTSGANVLTF. Here the CDR3 DNA reads TGTGCCAGTACCTCTGGGGCCAACGTCCTGACTTTC.

This clonotype has only a few counts. V usage is TRBV11-1 and J usage is TRBJ2-3; 9 nucleotides align to TRBD2. Trimming took 1 base from V and 4 from J; bases not matched to a gene: 3. Germline lookup yields CDR1 SGHAT and CDR2 FQDESV (reference sequence). The CDR3 covers 15 residues. The CDR3 spells CASSLEGLASDTQYF. In DNA, the CDR3 is TGTGCCAGCAGCTTAGAGGGACTAGCTTCAGATACGCAGTATTTT. The full variable domain, completed using reference TRBV11-1 and TRBJ2-3, is EAEVAQSPRYKITEKSQAVAFWCDPISGHATLYWYRQILGQGPELLVQFQDESVVDDSQLPKDRFSAERLKGVDSTLKIQPAELGDSAMYLCASSLEGLASDTQYFGPGTRLTVL.

This clonotype was seen a handful of times. This may stem from a read error, because a much larger clone lies one nucleotide away. V and J are TRBV5-1 and TRBJ2-3; no clear D. The CDR3 contains 12 residues. Germline V gene sequence: CDR1 SGHRS, CDR2 YFSETQ. The chain's CDR3 is CASRTTGDTHYF. In DNA, the CDR3 is TGCGCCAGCAGAACCACTGGAGATACGCACTATTTT.

Remarks on this clonotype: A junction end diverges from the germline sequence, so it may reflect a read error. The V call is TRBV4-2, the J call TRBJ2-7, with D possibly TRBD1 on 5 matching bases. This CDR3 spans 15 amino acids. The germline V gene encodes CDR1 LGHNA and CDR2 YNFKEQ. The CDR3: CASSQATTASYEQCF. CDR3 DNA sequence: TGTGCCAGCAGCCAAGCGACGACAGCTTCCTATGAGCAGTGCTTC.

This clonotype was counted ten times or more. The chain uses TRBV19 and TRBJ1-5; 9 bases fit TRBD1. V lost 3 bases and J lost 7; bases outside the gene matches: 7. CDR3 length equals 15 residues. Looked up from germline, CDR1 is LNHDA and CDR2 is SQIVND (reference sequence). As DNA, the CDR3 is TGTGCCAGTAGTATTGTCGGACAGGGGTTCCAGCCCCAGCATTTT. The encoded protein is CASSIVGQGFQPQHF.

This clonotype occurred many times. The rearrangement joins TRBV29-1 to TRBJ1-1; D is perhaps TRBD1 (6 bases). Germline CDR1 is SQVTM and CDR2 is ANQGSEA. The CDR3 is 13 residues long. The CDR3 sequence: CSAATGMDTEAFF. CDR3 in DNA: TGCAGTGCCGCCACAGGGATGGACACTGAAGCTTTCTTT.

The table lists this clonotype with many counts. The chain combines TRBV7-2 with TRBJ2-5; 8 bases are a match to TRBD2. The CDR3 runs to 16 residues. Germline lookup yields CDR1 SGHTA and CDR2 FQGNSA. With V trimmed by 6 bases and J by 5 bases, 14 bases remained unmatched. The CDR3 reads CASRPSGGAGGETQYF. The CDR3 bases are TGTGCCAGCAGGCCCTCGGGGGGCGCGGGAGGTGAGACCCAGTACTTC.

As concerns this clonotype: No DNA is shown, since the ends of the CDR3 on it are uncertain; the CDR3 is the one TCRdb lists. The genes are TRBV5-5 and TRBJ1-5. The CDR3 numbers 23 amino acids, ends counted. CDR1 is SGHKS, CDR2 YYEKEE, per germline (reference sequence). CDR3: CASSLEAAGYEQYFGPGNQPQHF.

A remark on this clonotype: One junction end disagrees with the germline gene, perhaps due to a read error. The chain carries TRBV7-2 and TRBJ2-7; TRBD2 agrees at 7 bases. The CDR3 consists of 14 residues. The V gene's germline CDR1 is SGHTA and CDR2 FQGNSA. The CDR3 sequence is CASSLVAGAYEQHF. CDR3 sequence (DNA): TGTGCCAGCAGCTTAGTGGCGGGAGCCTACGAGCAGCACTTC. The whole variable domain, remainder taken from reference TRBV7-2 and TRBJ2-7, is GAGVSQSPSNKVTEKGKDVELRCDPISGHTALYWYRQSLGQGLEFLIYFQGNSAPDKSGLPSDRFSAERTGGSVSTLTIQRTQQEDSAVYLCASSLVAGAYEQHFGPGTRLTVT.

Points on this clonotype: A single base separates this from a much larger clone, so it may be a read error. The genes are TRBV7-2 and TRBJ1-1; the match to TRBD1 covers 7 bases. CDR1 SGHTA and CDR2 FQGNSA come from the germline V gene. The CDR3 is made up of 16 amino acids. As DNA, the CDR3 is TGTGCCAGCACCTCGGGGTTCCCGGGACAGAACACTGAACCTTTCTTT. Its translation is CASTSGFPGQNTEPFF.

This clonotype was recorded a few times. The rearrangement uses TRBV28 and TRBJ2-3; no clear D. Germline V CDR1 and CDR2: MDHEN, SYDVKM. Trimming removed 6 bases at V and 0 bases at J, with 13 bases between. CDR3 size: 15 residues. CDR3 in amino acids: CASSQGGLSTDTQYF. As DNA, the CDR3 is TGTGCCAGCAGCCAAGGTGGGCTTAGCACAGATACGCAGTATTTT.

This clonotype has a single count. Without the conserved terminal phenylalanine or tryptophan, this CDR3 likely stems from a read error. The DNA is left out, because the CDR3 cannot be placed on it with certainty; the CDR3 is given as TCRdb lists it. This chain joins TRBV4-3 and TRBJ2-7. With termini counted, the CDR3 has 15 amino acids. Germline CDR1 reads LGHNA; CDR2 reads YSLEER. Here the CDR3 reads CASSQTMGSSYEEYL.

The chain has TRBV25-1 and TRBJ2-5; D possibly corresponds to TRBD2 (5 bases). From germline, CDR1 is MGHDK and CDR2 SYGVNS. This CDR3 contains 15 residues. CDR3 in DNA: TGTGTTAGCAGTGAAAGGGCCCGGGGAGAAGAGACCCAGTACTTC. Its translation is CVSSERARGEETQYF.

The table lists this clonotype with a few counts. The CDR3 DNA is TGTGCCAGCAGCCAAGCTGCCGGACGCTCCTACAATGAGCAGTTCTTC. It translates to CASSQAAGRSYNEQFF. The chain joins TRBV4-2 to TRBJ2-1, with D hard to call. Deletions cut 1 base from V and 0 bases from J, with 10 bases between. This CDR3 contains 16 residues. Germline V lookup: CDR1 LGHNA, CDR2 YNFKEQ.

This clonotype has a count of ten or more. The chain recombines TRBV24-1 with TRBJ1-2, with D uncertain. The CDR3 length is 12 residues. V was trimmed by 5 bases and J by 6 bases, leaving 9 bases between them. CDR1 is KGHDR, CDR2 SFDVKD, per germline. The CDR3 is CATSGERDGYTF. The CDR3, as DNA: TGTGCCACCAGTGGGGAGAGAGATGGCTACACCTTC.

This clonotype was seen at least ten times. The rearrangement links TRBV20-1 to TRBJ2-7, with 7 bases matching TRBD2. This CDR3 is built from 13 residues. Unmatched junction bases numbered 7, after V lost 6 bases and J lost 2 bases. The germline CDR1 and CDR2 sequences are DFQATT and SNEGSKA (reference sequence). The CDR3 DNA reads TGCAGTGCCCCTCCTAGCGGCCCCTACGAGCAGTACTTC. Protein product: CSAPPSGPYEQYF.

This clonotype was found many times. The genes are TRBV2 and TRBJ2-1; 12 positions match TRBD2. From germline, CDR1 is SNHLY and CDR2 FYNNEI. The CDR3 sequence is 17 residues long. Unmatched junction bases numbered 5, after V lost 5 bases and J lost 0 bases. DNA for the CDR3: TGTGCCAGCAGTCCTTCTAGCGGGAGGGCCTCCTACAATGAGCAGTTCTTC. Translating it yields CASSPSSGRASYNEQFF.

This clonotype was picked up many times. Here the CDR3 reads CASSPDRTSGNTDTQYF. The CDR3 DNA reads TGCGCCAGCAGCCCTGATCGGACTAGCGGGAATACAGATACGCAGTATTTT. The chain combines TRBV4-1 with TRBJ2-3; 12 bases are shared with TRBD2. Per the germline V gene, CDR1 is MGHRA and CDR2 is YSYEKL. The CDR3 contains 17 residues. With V trimmed by 4 bases and J by 3 bases, 8 bases remained unmatched.

There are many counts of this clonotype. One junction end does not reproduce the germline sequence, and a read error may be involved. The chain is built from TRBV7-8 and TRBJ2-1; D call uncertain. CDR1 SGHVS and CDR2 FQNEAQ come from the germline V gene. The CDR3 extends over 11 amino acids. The CDR3 region has the DNA TGTGCCAGCAGCTCCGACAATGAGCAGTTCTTC. The encoded protein is CASSSDNEQFF.